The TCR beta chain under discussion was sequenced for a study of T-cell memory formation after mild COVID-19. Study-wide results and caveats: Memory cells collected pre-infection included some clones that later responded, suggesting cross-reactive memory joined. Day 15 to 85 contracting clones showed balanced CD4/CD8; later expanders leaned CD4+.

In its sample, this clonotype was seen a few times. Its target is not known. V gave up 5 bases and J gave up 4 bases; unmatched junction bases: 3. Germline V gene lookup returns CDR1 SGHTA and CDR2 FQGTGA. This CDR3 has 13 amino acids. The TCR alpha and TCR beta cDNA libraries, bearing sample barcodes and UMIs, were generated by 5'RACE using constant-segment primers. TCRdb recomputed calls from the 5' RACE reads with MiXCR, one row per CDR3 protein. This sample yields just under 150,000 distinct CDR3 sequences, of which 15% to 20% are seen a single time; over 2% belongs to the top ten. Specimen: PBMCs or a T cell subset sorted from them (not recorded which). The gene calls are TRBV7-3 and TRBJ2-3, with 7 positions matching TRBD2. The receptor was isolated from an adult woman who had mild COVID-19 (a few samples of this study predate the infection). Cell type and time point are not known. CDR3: CASSRGVADTQYF. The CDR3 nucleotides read TGTGCCAGCAGCCGGGGGGTGGCAGATACGCAGTATTTT.